These T cell receptor beta chains were read from a single sample in a study of T cell repertoires in aging, cancer and after chemotherapy. TCRdb passed the multiplex PCR reads through MiXCR, listing each CDR3 protein once. The sample carries about 11,000 distinct CDR3 sequences, approximately 46% recorded once. Input material: blood. The source of these receptors is a human donor in good health. The CDR3 runs from the conserved cysteine through the conserved F or W. A D gene is named only where the DNA matches it firmly. Expanded clones get a size class; other rows say once, few or many, or leave the size out.

CDR3 DNA	CDR3 protein	V gene	clone size	D gene	J gene
TGCAGCGTTGGTCAGGGGGGCAACGAGCAGTACTTC	CSVGQGGNEQYF	TRBV29-1	NA	NA	TRBJ2-7
TGTGCCAGCACCCTCCGGCAGGCAAGTTACAATGAGCAGTTCTTC	CASTLRQASYNEQFF	TRBV6-1	NA	NA	TRBJ2-1
TGTGCCAGCAGTTTGGGGCAGCAGAATCAGCCCCAGCATTTT	CASSLGQQNQPQHF	TRBV28	few	NA	TRBJ1-5
TGTGCCAGCAGCAGAGATACGCAGTATTTT	CASSRDTQYF	TRBV28	NA	NA	TRBJ2-3
TGTGCCAGCAGTTTAGCAGGTGTAGCCTACGAGCAGTACTTC	CASSLAGVAYEQYF	TRBV12-3/TRBV12-4	NA	NA	TRBJ2-7
TGTGCCATCAGTGAGATGGGGGGTTCCTACGAGCAGTACTTC	CAISEMGGSYEQYF	TRBV10-3	NA	NA	TRBJ2-7
TGTGCCAGCAGCTTAGCCCCCTATAATTCACCCCTCCACTTT	CASSLAPYNSPLHF	TRBV7-2	NA	NA	TRBJ1-6
TGTGCCAGCAGTCGAAGAACAGGGGCGGGAACAGATACGCAGTATTTT	CASSRRTGAGTDTQYF	TRBV6-5	few	NA	TRBJ2-3
TGTGCCAGCAGCCCTAATATCGCCACTCAGCCCCAGCATTTT	CASSPNIATQPQHF	TRBV7-2	NA	NA	TRBJ1-5
TGTGCCACCCACCGGGACAGGGCAGAGACCCAGTACTTC	CATHRDRAETQYF	TRBV7-3	NA	TRBD1	TRBJ2-5
TGTGCCAGCAGTGTCACGGGGGTGAAGGCCGGGGAGCTGTTTTTT	CASSVTGVKAGELFF	TRBV25-1	NA	NA	TRBJ2-2
TGCAGCGTAATGGGGCTGCTCAAAAGCACAGATACGCAGTATTTT	CSVMGLLKSTDTQYF	TRBV29-1	few	NA	TRBJ2-3
TGCGCCAGCAGCCAAGGGCCCCGGGAGGCCAAAAACATTCAGTACTTC	CASSQGPREAKNIQYF	TRBV4-2	NA	NA	TRBJ2-4
TGTGCCAGCAGCACGGGACTAGCGGGAGGTTATGAGACCCAGTACTTC	CASSTGLAGGYETQYF	TRBV7-2	few	TRBD2	TRBJ2-5
TGCAGTGCTAGAGAAGGGACAGGGGACCATCAGCCCCAGCATTTT	CSAREGTGDHQPQHF	TRBV20-1	NA	TRBD1	TRBJ1-5
TGTGCCAGCAGGCTGTTGGCCCCGGAGCAGTTCTTC	CASRLLAPEQFF	TRBV7-9	NA	NA	TRBJ2-1
TGTGCCAGCAGTCTTGGGGGGGGAGCCGGAAACACCATATATTTT	CASSLGGGAGNTIYF	TRBV12-3/TRBV12-4	NA	NA	TRBJ1-3
TGTGCCAGCAGTATTAGCGGACCGGGCTATGGGCAGTTCTTC	CASSISGPGYGQFF	TRBV6-5	medium-sized	NA	TRBJ2-1
TGTGCCAGCAGAGTGGGCGGGGAGCTGTTTTTT	CASRVGGELFF	TRBV12-3/TRBV12-4	few	NA	TRBJ2-2
TGTGCCACCAGTGATTCGCACGCAGGGGGGAAGACTACCGGGAATGAGCAGTTCTTC	CATSDSHAGGKTTGNEQFF	TRBV24-1	NA	NA	TRBJ2-1
TGTGCCATCAGTCCTGGGACAAACACCGGGGAGCTGTTTTTT	CAISPGTNTGELFF	TRBV10-3	NA	NA	TRBJ2-2
TGCAGTGCTAGAGAGAGCGGACGCTCCTACGAGCAGTACTTC	CSARESGRSYEQYF	TRBV20-1	NA	NA	TRBJ2-7
TGCAGTGCTAGAGATGCAGGGAACACTGAAGCTTTCTTT	CSARDAGNTEAFF	TRBV20-1	NA	NA	TRBJ1-1